Given below is one T cell receptor beta chain in context. Antigen specificity is unknown. Time point indicated: baseline pretreatment blood. Sample treatment: 15 Gy SBRT to primary tumor, nephrectomy 4 weeks later. The patient's renal cell carcinoma had clear cell pathology. The sample belongs to a study of radiation and T cells in renal cell carcinoma. Study-level results: Top tumor clonotypes rose in blood 2 weeks post-radiation, then contracted.

CDR1 is SGHVT, CDR2 SQSDAQ, per germline. The CDR3 has 14 amino acids. Trimming shortened V by 3 bases and J by 3 bases, and 9 bases separated the two germline ends. The data were produced by immunoSEQ multiplex PCR, yet TCRdb's version contains in-frame clones alone and is incomplete. Here the sample spans 140,000 to 150,000 clones, 88% being singletons. The chain is built from TRBV7-4 and TRBJ2-1, with unresolved D. The sample consisted of blood, taken from a patient whose treatment included radiotherapy and nephrectomy. This TCR was sampled from a woman between 65 and 79 years old with renal cell carcinoma. The CDR3 DNA follows: TGTGCCAGCAGCTTTCGTAGGAACTACAATGAGCAGTTCTTC. Translation: CASSFRRNYNEQFF.